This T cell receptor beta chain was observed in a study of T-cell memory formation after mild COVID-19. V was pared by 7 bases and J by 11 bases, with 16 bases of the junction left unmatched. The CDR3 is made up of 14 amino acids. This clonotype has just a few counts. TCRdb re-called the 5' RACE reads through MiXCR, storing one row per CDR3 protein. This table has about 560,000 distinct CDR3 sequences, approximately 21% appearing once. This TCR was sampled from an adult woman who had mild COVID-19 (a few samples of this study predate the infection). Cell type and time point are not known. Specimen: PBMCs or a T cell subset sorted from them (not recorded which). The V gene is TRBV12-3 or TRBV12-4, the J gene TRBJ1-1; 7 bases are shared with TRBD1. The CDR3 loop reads CASIDDRVEGRAFF. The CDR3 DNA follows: TGTGCCAGCATTGACGACAGGGTTGAAGGTAGGGCTTTCTTT.